This TCR beta chain was observed in a study of identical twins (dated by TCRdb to the mid-2010s). With regard to the full study: The study deep-sequenced TCR alpha and beta repertoires from monozygotic twins, unrelated adults of various ages and cord blood to test whether fetal clonotypes persist. To rule out contamination, the twin experiments were replicated at different times with different library preparation protocols. The research as a whole found: Fewer insertions were carried by abundant cord blood beta clonotypes; a weaker similar trend was observed in young adult naive repertoires, while no such trend was observed in memory repertoires. Conclusions relied on cross-sectional statistical analysis, since the same donors could not be followed over many years. A weaker excess of twin sharing was found in beta out-of-frame sequences because the signal-to-noise ratio was lowered by fewer shared sequences. In monozygotic twins, out-of-frame TCR alpha sharing was systematically underestimated by recombination models, although the models agreed with sharing between unrelated individuals. Invariant T cells such as MAIT and iNKT could partly confound zero-insertion analyses, although diverse VJ usage argued against such confounding for most clonotypes. Out-of-frame TCR alpha sequences shared between twins showed an excess of low generation-probability sequences compared with coincidental sharing between unrelated individuals.

All donors were healthy Caucasians. The twin cohort consisted of three pairs of female monozygotic twins, all aged roughly 18 to 30 years. The RNA used for TCR libraries was isolated from peripheral blood mononuclear cells. Library construction relied on 5' RACE. The data were produced on an Illumina HiSeq 2000. Template switching added a universal primer binding site, and the final cDNA carried a unique molecular identifier that allowed TCR cDNA molecules to be counted accurately. Specific primers in the conserved constant-segment region were used to synthesize first-strand cDNA for the TCR alpha and beta chains. To control for contamination, every cDNA library was double barcoded, receiving both a SMART-Mk sample barcode and Illumina barcodes. TruSeq adapter sequences, together with Illumina sample barcodes, were added in two successive PCR steps. TCR alpha and beta cDNA libraries were sequenced on the Illumina HiSeq platform with custom primers. Turning to the authors' computational methods: MiGEC processed the raw reads to extract unique molecular identifiers, while MiXCR was used to determine the CDR3 positions. For each individual, recombination models were inferred using an EM algorithm with the repgenHMM and IGoR tools. The tcR package in R was used for shared clonotype analysis, with sharing normalized by the product of cloneset sizes. To study raw recombination without the effects of thymic and clonal selection, out-of-frame nonproductive sequences were analyzed. TCRdb reanalyzed the raw reads on its own, using fastp at Q25 for trimming and MiXCR for clone calling, and kept in-frame beta chains. For every CDR3 protein sequence, its rows merge into one entry that carries the most common genes and DNA. TCRdb, not the authors, supplied the V and J calls. A total of under 900,000 distinct CDR3 sequences appear in this sample, about 18% of them only once. Under 15% of the sample rests with the top ten.

About this clonotype itself: Its antigen is not yet known. Per-nucleotide qualities are absent, and no much larger clonotype sits a single base away.

The CDR3 sequence holds 18 residues, the cysteine and phenylalanine included. The CDR3 DNA has 54 bases and is translated from base 1. A distance of 19 bases separates the germline ends of V and J, which lose 0 bases and 4 bases respectively. CDR1 and CDR2, per the germline V gene (reference sequence), are SGHAT and FQDESV. These data were also filed under a second study, of T cells expressing NK-cell markers. The second study also describes: Roughly 8 donors provided sorted CD3+CD56+NKG2C+, CD3+CD56+NKG2C- and CD3+CD56-NKG2C+ T-cell subsets, whose TCR beta-chain repertoires were profiled. Of the eight sequenced donors, seven were found to be HCMV-seropositive and one was found to be HCMV-seronegative. To restrict sorting to alphabetaTCR-expressing T cells, an anti-gammadeltaTCR antibody was added in several experiments. In several donors, the dominant CD3+CD56+NKG2C+ clonotypes were found to rank among the top 10 CD8+ clonotypes and to make up about 1.0-7.0% of CD8+ T cells. Those dominant clonotypes were again the most abundant among CD3+CD56-NKG2C+ cells in four donors, at about 28.3-65%. Whether the expanded NKG2C-expressing T cell clones were specific for HCMV antigens was left unclear. The study sequenced eight donors, all healthy volunteers chosen at random: three men and five women. To determine HCMV serostatus, a commercial ELISA kit was used to detect HCMV-specific IgG in serum. For about six donors, unsorted PBMC were also used to sequence bulk peripheral blood T-cell repertoires. Reads were demultiplexed and grouped by UMI with MIGEC, and clonotypes were assembled and quantified with MiTCR. Only TCR cDNA sequences supported by at least two reads were kept to exclude erroneous sequences. Downstream repertoire analysis used the tcR package, and clonotypes were matched across fractions by CDR3 nucleotide sequence plus V segment. VDJmatch was used to annotate antigen specificity against VDJdb, with one amino acid substitution in CDR3 allowed.

This sequence was found in a woman aged 18-29 years in good health. The rearranged segments are TRBV11-1 and TRBJ2-1, and possibly TRBD1, on 6 matching bases. The sample was PBMCs. At the DNA level, the sequence is TGTGCCAGCAGCTTAGCGGACCGGGACAAATATCGATACAATGAGCAGTTCTTC. This sequence encodes CASSLADRDKYRYNEQFF. Supplemented by the reference TRBV11-1 and TRBJ2-1 proteins around the CDR3, the complete variable domain is EAEVAQSPRYKITEKSQAVAFWCDPISGHATLYWYRQILGQGPELLVQFQDESVVDDSQLPKDRFSAERLKGVDSTLKIQPAELGDSAMYLCASSLADRDKYRYNEQFFGPGTRLTVL.